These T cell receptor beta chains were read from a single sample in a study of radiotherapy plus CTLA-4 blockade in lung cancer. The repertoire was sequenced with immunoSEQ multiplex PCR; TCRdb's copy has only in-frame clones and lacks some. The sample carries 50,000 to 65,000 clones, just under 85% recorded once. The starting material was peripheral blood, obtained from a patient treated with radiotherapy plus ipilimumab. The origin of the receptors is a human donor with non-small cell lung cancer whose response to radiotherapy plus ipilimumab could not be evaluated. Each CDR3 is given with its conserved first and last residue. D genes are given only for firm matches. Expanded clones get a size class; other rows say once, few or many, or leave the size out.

TGTGCCAGTAGTAGAAGACAGGAGACTGAAGCTTTCTTT	CASSRRQETEAFF	TRBJ1-1	TRBV19	NA	NA
TGTGCCAGTGCGGACCTAGCGGGAGCCAAAAACATTCAGTACTTC	CASADLAGAKNIQYF	TRBJ2-4	TRBV19	NA	TRBD2
TGCAGCGGCGAGGGGAGGGGTGAAGCTTTCTTT	CSGEGRGEAFF	TRBJ1-1	TRBV29-1	NA	NA
TGTGCCAGTAGTCGTGGAGAGGCGGACATTTTCAACTATGGCTACACCTTC	CASSRGEADIFNYGYTF	TRBJ1-2	TRBV19	NA	NA
TGTGCCAGCAATCGAGGGGGTTTGGGGTTCGAGACTGAAGCTTTCTTT	CASNRGGLGFETEAFF	TRBJ1-1	TRBV5-4	NA	NA
TGTGCCAGCAGTACTCTAGGCACAGATACGCAGTATTTT	CASSTLGTDTQYF	TRBJ2-3	TRBV6-6	once	NA
TGTGCCAGCAGCTTACAAGGTGGAGACAATCAGCCCCAGCATTTT	CASSLQGGDNQPQHF	TRBJ1-5	TRBV11-2	NA	NA
TGTGCCAGCGGAGACAGAAACACTGAAGCTTTCTTT	CASGDRNTEAFF	TRBJ1-1	TRBV28	NA	NA
TGTGCCAGCAGTGAAGTTCAAGTGCGGGAAAAACTGTTTTTT	CASSEVQVREKLFF	TRBJ1-4	TRBV6-1	NA	NA
TGTGCCAGCAGTAGGGGGCGGCGGAATGAGCAGTTCTTC	CASSRGRRNEQFF	TRBJ2-1	TRBV6-5	NA	TRBD1
TGTGCCAGCAGCCTTGGGACAGGGCGTGATACGCAGTATTTT	CASSLGTGRDTQYF	TRBJ2-3	TRBV5-4	NA	TRBD1
TGTGCCAGCAGCTTAGGGGCGAGCGGACCTTACAATGAGCAGTTCTTC	CASSLGASGPYNEQFF	TRBJ2-1	TRBV7-2	NA	NA
TGCGCCAGCAGCCAGAATCTAGCGGGGGACTACAATGAGCAGTTCTTC	CASSQNLAGDYNEQFF	TRBJ2-1	TRBV4-1	NA	TRBD2
TGTGCCAGCAGTACCCCGGGGGGCGAGCAGTACTTC	CASSTPGGEQYF	TRBJ2-7	TRBV6-1	few	TRBD2
TGTGCCAGCAGCACTAGCGGGAGAGCGGACACCGGGGAGCTGTTTTTT	CASSTSGRADTGELFF	TRBJ2-2	TRBV5-4	NA	TRBD2
TGTGCCAGCAGCTACCGGACTAGCGGGATAAGGGGGATGGGTACGCAGTATTTT	CASSYRTSGIRGMGTQYF	TRBJ2-3	TRBV5-6	NA	TRBD2
TGTGCCAGCAGTGTCCCGGGCCCGGACAGGGGCAATGAGCAGTTCTTC	CASSVPGPDRGNEQFF	TRBJ2-1	TRBV6-6	NA	TRBD1
TGTGCCAGCAGGGAGGGGGCTGGCGGGGAGCTGTTTTTT	CASREGAGGELFF	TRBJ2-2	TRBV2	NA	NA
TGTGCCAGCTCATCTCTGTCTGAGGAGACCCAGTACTTC	CASSSLSEETQYF	TRBJ2-5	TRBV18	few	NA
TGTGCCAGCAGCGTAGGGGTCGGAGGGGTGAACACTGAAGCTTTCTTT	CASSVGVGGVNTEAFF	TRBJ1-1	TRBV9	NA	NA
TGTGCCAGCAGGACACTCAATCAGCCCCAGCATTTT	CASRTLNQPQHF	TRBJ1-5	TRBV27	NA	NA
TGTGCCGCCGGGGGGGTGACAGATACGCAGTATTTT	CAAGGVTDTQYF	TRBJ2-3	TRBV10-3	NA	TRBD2
TGTGCCGCCCGCCCTGGGGCGTCTGGAAACACCATATATTTT	CAARPGASGNTIYF	TRBJ1-3	TRBV10-3	NA	NA
TGTGCCAGCACCGGGAGCTACGAGCAGTACTTC	CASTGSYEQYF	TRBJ2-7	TRBV6-5	NA	NA
TGTGCCAGCAGTTGGAGGGCGGGCCACGAGCAGTACTTC	CASSWRAGHEQYF	TRBJ2-7	TRBV6-6	NA	NA
TGCAGTGCTAGCGCGGGGACTGAAGCTTTCTTT	CSASAGTEAFF	TRBJ1-1	TRBV20-1	few	NA
TGTGCCAGCAGCCGACAACAGGGGGCCCTACCTTATGGCTACACCTTC	CASSRQQGALPYGYTF	TRBJ1-2	TRBV7-2	many	TRBD1
TGTGCCAGCAGCTTAGCGACCCCTAGCGGGGGGGGCCCCACCGGGGAGCTGTTTTTT	CASSLATPSGGGPTGELFF	TRBJ2-2	TRBV7-2	few	TRBD2
TGCGCCAGCAGCCTGAGACAGGGGTATAGCTCCTACAATGAGCAGTTCTTC	CASSLRQGYSSYNEQFF	TRBJ2-1	TRBV4-1	once	TRBD1
TGTGCCAGCAGTTTAAATCTGGGACAGGGGCCTACAAGGAGCGCTTTCTTT	CASSLNLGQGPTRSAFF	TRBJ1-1	TRBV28	few	TRBD1
TGCAGCACTAACAACATGAACACTGAAGCTTTCTTT	CSTNNMNTEAFF	TRBJ1-1	TRBV29-1	NA	NA
TGTGCCATCAGTAGGGACAGGGGAGAGACCCAGTACTTC	CAISRDRGETQYF	TRBJ2-5	TRBV10-3	NA	TRBD1
TGTGCCAGTAGTACGGCCGGGGTTTCTAACACAGATACGCAGTATTTT	CASSTAGVSNTDTQYF	TRBJ2-3	TRBV19	NA	NA
TGTGCCAGCTCACCGGGACAGGATACTGAAGCTTTCTTT	CASSPGQDTEAFF	TRBJ1-1	TRBV18	once	TRBD1
TGTGCCAGCAGCTTAGCTAGCGGTCCGCCGGGTCCTGAGCAGTTCTTC	CASSLASGPPGPEQFF	TRBJ2-1	TRBV7-6	NA	NA
TGTGCCAGCAGCTTAGGCGGCCAGAACACCGGGGAGCTGTTTTTT	CASSLGGQNTGELFF	TRBJ2-2	TRBV7-2	NA	NA
TGTGCCAGCAGCTTAAGCTTCTCTGGAAACACCATATATTTT	CASSLSFSGNTIYF	TRBJ1-3	TRBV7-9	NA	NA
TGTGCCTGGAGTAGGGGGTGGACAGGCGGGTCCTATACCTACGAGCAGTACTTC	CAWSRGWTGGSYTYEQYF	TRBJ2-7	TRBV30	NA	TRBD1
TGTGCCAGCACCTTGACAGGGTATGAGAACTATGGCTACACCTTC	CASTLTGYENYGYTF	TRBJ1-2	TRBV28	once	TRBD1
TGCGCCAGCAGCCAAGAAGGCGGGGGGCGTCAAGAGACCCAGTACTTC	CASSQEGGGRQETQYF	TRBJ2-5	TRBV4-3	NA	TRBD2
TGTGCCAGCAGCCTAGATACGCAGTATTTT	CASSLDTQYF	TRBJ2-3	TRBV13	NA	NA
TGCAGCGTTGTGTCGTTTGGGGCCAACGTCCTGACTTTC	CSVVSFGANVLTF	TRBJ2-6	TRBV29-1	NA	NA
TGCGCCAGCAGCCATGCTAGCGGGAGCTACAATGAGCAGTTCTTC	CASSHASGSYNEQFF	TRBJ2-1	TRBV4-3	NA	TRBD2
TGCGCCAGCAGCAGATTAACAGGGGCGGATGGGGCCAACGTCCTGACTTTC	CASSRLTGADGANVLTF	TRBJ2-6	TRBV5-1	few	TRBD1
TGTGCCAGCAGCTTGGGACTAGCGGGCTACTACGAGCAGTACTTC	CASSLGLAGYYEQYF	TRBJ2-7	TRBV7-9	NA	TRBD2
TGTGCCAGCTCACCACAGGGAGGGTCTGGAAACACCATATATTTT	CASSPQGGSGNTIYF	TRBJ1-3	TRBV6-4	NA	NA
TGTGCCAGCAGGCCGGGACAGGGGGCGAACTATGGCTACACCTTC	CASRPGQGANYGYTF	TRBJ1-2	TRBV6-1	once	TRBD1
TGCGCCAGCAGCCAGTCAGGGGGCGAGACCCAGTACTTC	CASSQSGGETQYF	TRBJ2-5	TRBV4-3	few	TRBD1
TGCGCCAGCAGCCAGACCAGGGGCTACGAGCAGTACTTC	CASSQTRGYEQYF	TRBJ2-7	TRBV4-1	NA	NA
TGTGCCAGCAGCGCTAGTACGTCAGACTACGAGCAGTACTTC	CASSASTSDYEQYF	TRBJ2-7	TRBV7-2	few	NA
TGTGCCAGCAGCTCATTAGCCGGGACAGGGGGTGAAAAACTGTTTTTT	CASSSLAGTGGEKLFF	TRBJ1-4	TRBV7-2	NA	TRBD1